The rows below give T cell receptor beta chains drawn from one sample of a study of cytomegalovirus exposure and HLA in healthy donors. Method: immunoSEQ multiplex PCR; TCRdb's copy keeps in-frame clones and lacks some. The sample holds tens of thousands of clones, 80% to 90% seen once. Sample: PBMCs. The receptors originated from a woman aged 30 to 39 in good health and CMV-seronegative. Each CDR3 is given with its conserved first and last residue. Size values are once, few and many counts, or a class for expanded clones, and some rows have none.

V gene: TRBV7-9; clone size: NA; CDR3 protein: CASSLVTGGTDTQYF
V gene: TRBV20-1; clone size: NA; CDR3 protein: CSGWTGYRYTF
V gene: TRBV7-6; clone size: NA; CDR3 protein: CASSPASGGPETQYF
V gene: TRBV30; clone size: NA; CDR3 protein: CAWGRDRGRYGYTF
V gene: TRBV5-1; clone size: NA; CDR3 protein: CASSLKQGDTEAFF
V gene: TRBV5-1; clone size: NA; CDR3 protein: CASSLSIAGELFF
V gene: TRBV9; clone size: NA; CDR3 protein: CASSADRDEKLFF
V gene: TRBV7-7; clone size: NA; CDR3 protein: CASSPGTDQETQYF
V gene: TRBV19; clone size: NA; CDR3 protein: CASSRWDRMNTEAFF
V gene: TRBV5-5; clone size: NA; CDR3 protein: CASRDGMAGGVYGYTF
V gene: TRBV7-2; clone size: NA; CDR3 protein: CASSLQGTLSEKLFF
V gene: TRBV19; clone size: NA; CDR3 protein: CASSIVGVREQYF
V gene: TRBV4-3; clone size: NA; CDR3 protein: CASSQDWGEETQYF
V gene: TRBV5-8; clone size: NA; CDR3 protein: CASSLSQGMAEAFF
V gene: TRBV2; clone size: few; CDR3 protein: CASSEEGGRNQPQHF
V gene: TRBV27; clone size: NA; CDR3 protein: CASSSSGIGTEAFF
V gene: TRBV7-9; clone size: NA; CDR3 protein: CASSSRGYGYTF
V gene: TRBV21-1; clone size: NA; CDR3 protein: CASSEKKFRGLAGNTIYF
V gene: TRBV18; clone size: NA; CDR3 protein: CASSPWDSSTDTQYF
V gene: TRBV28; clone size: once; CDR3 protein: CASSRSGTGATDTQYF
V gene: TRBV6-6; clone size: once; CDR3 protein: CASSYGQSYNSPLHF
V gene: TRBV7-7; clone size: NA; CDR3 protein: CASSSAATGIEEQFF
V gene: TRBV5-1; clone size: NA; CDR3 protein: CASSLRGLASGDTQYF
V gene: TRBV6-5; clone size: few; CDR3 protein: CASSYSGGSTDTQYF
V gene: TRBV10-2; clone size: NA; CDR3 protein: CASRDTSNQPQHF
V gene: TRBV6-4; clone size: NA; CDR3 protein: CASSEVSGSNNEQFF
V gene: TRBV7-2; clone size: NA; CDR3 protein: CASSLGDRGYGYTF
V gene: TRBV27; clone size: few; CDR3 protein: CASSSSLSAWEQYF
V gene: TRBV7-6; clone size: NA; CDR3 protein: CASSSLGQLNTEAFF
V gene: TRBV19; clone size: few; CDR3 protein: CASSIPGVDYGYTF
V gene: TRBV18; clone size: NA; CDR3 protein: CASSPTGQLFYEQYF
V gene: TRBV4-3; clone size: NA; CDR3 protein: CASSQVPGNSYEQYF
V gene: TRBV7-9; clone size: NA; CDR3 protein: CASSGDWQLYEQYF
V gene: TRBV11-2; clone size: NA; CDR3 protein: CASSPGPGTSGGVPDF
V gene: TRBV6-5; clone size: once; CDR3 protein: CASSYGTGVVGYTF
V gene: TRBV5-1; clone size: NA; CDR3 protein: CASSLGVAGDTEAFF
V gene: TRBV7-6; clone size: NA; CDR3 protein: CASSPGRAGITGELFF
V gene: TRBV6-1; clone size: NA; CDR3 protein: CASSGRNSFTYEQYF
V gene: TRBV30; clone size: NA; CDR3 protein: CAWSVSKNTEAFF
V gene: TRBV11-2; clone size: NA; CDR3 protein: CASSLVGGNTIYF
V gene: TRBV27; clone size: NA; CDR3 protein: CASSYRGRNSPLHF
V gene: TRBV6-1; clone size: once; CDR3 protein: CASSARTGSSEQYF
V gene: TRBV10-3; clone size: NA; CDR3 protein: CAIKSGTGPEKLFF
V gene: TRBV28; clone size: NA; CDR3 protein: CASSSRDTSTDTQYF
V gene: TRBV6-6; clone size: few; CDR3 protein: CATWTGKLSGNTIYF
V gene: TRBV29-1; clone size: NA; CDR3 protein: CSVGMSPGYDYGYTF
V gene: TRBV11-3; clone size: NA; CDR3 protein: CASSQSKMESQGEKLFF
V gene: TRBV14; clone size: NA; CDR3 protein: CASSQDQETGVEEQYF